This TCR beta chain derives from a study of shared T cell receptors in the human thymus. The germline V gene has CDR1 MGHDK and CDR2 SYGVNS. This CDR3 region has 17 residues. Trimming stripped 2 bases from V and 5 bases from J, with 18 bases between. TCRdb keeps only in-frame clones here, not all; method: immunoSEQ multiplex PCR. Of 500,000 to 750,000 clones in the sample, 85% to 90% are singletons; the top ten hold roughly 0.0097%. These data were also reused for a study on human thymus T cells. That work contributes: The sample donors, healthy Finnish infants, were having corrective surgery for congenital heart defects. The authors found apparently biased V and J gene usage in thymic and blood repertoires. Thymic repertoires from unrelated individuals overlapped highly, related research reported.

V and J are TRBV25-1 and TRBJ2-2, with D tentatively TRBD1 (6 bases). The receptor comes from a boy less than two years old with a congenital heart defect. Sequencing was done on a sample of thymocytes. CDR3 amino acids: CASSETDQGRGTGELFF. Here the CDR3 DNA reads TGTGCCAGCAGTGAAACCGACCAGGGGCGTGGGACCGGGGAGCTGTTTTTT. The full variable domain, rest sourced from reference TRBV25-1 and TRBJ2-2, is EADIYQTPRYLVIGTGKKITLECSQTMGHDKMYWYQQDPGMELHLIHYSYGVNSTEKGDLSSESTVSRIRTEHFPLTLESARPSHTSQYLCASSETDQGRGTGELFFGEGSRLTVL.